Shown below are 15 T cell receptor beta chains from a single sample sequenced in a study of T cell responses to AZD1222 COVID-19 vaccine. The data were produced by immunoSEQ multiplex PCR, yet TCRdb's version contains in-frame clones alone and is incomplete. The sample carries around 180,000 clones, 90% to 95% recorded once. Sequences were derived from peripheral blood, sampled 28 days after the second AZD1222 dose. These receptors were obtained from an adult who received the AZD1222 COVID-19 vaccine.

The chain combines TRBV7-3 with TRBJ2-2, with 7 bases matching TRBD2. Trimming removed 3 bases from V and 1 base from J; junction bases left unmatched: 2. Germline V gives CDR1 SGHTA, CDR2 FQGTGA. The CDR3 covers 15 residues. The CDR3 DNA follows: TGTGCCAGCAGCTTCGGGACTATGAACACCGGGGAGCTGTTTTTT. Protein product: CASSFGTMNTGELFF. The variable domain in full, with the rest retrieved from reference TRBV7-3 and TRBJ2-2, is GAGVSQTPSNKVTEKGKYVELRCDPISGHTALYWYRQSLGQGPEFLIYFQGTGAADDSGLPNDRFFAVRPEGSVSTLKIQRTERGDSAVYLCASSFGTMNTGELFFGEGSRLTVL.

The chain couples TRBV7-2 to TRBJ1-1; tentative D call: TRBD1 (5 bases). The CDR3 runs 16 residues. Deletions cut 5 bases from V and 4 bases from J, with 20 bases between. Per germline, CDR1 SGHTA and CDR2 FQGNSA. CDR3 nucleotide sequence: TGTGCCAGCAGCATAGATCCTTCTCTGGACACCACTGAAGCTTTCTTT. It is translated as CASSIDPSLDTTEAFF.

This clone occurred once. V is TRBV7-9 and J is TRBJ2-1; no clear D gene. The CDR3 loop spans 14 amino acids. V was trimmed by 1 base and J by 6 bases, leaving 10 bases between them. CDR1 is SEHNR and CDR2 is FQNEAQ in the germline V gene (reference sequence). CDR3 nucleotides: TGTGCCAGCAGCTTAGTAGGGCCCCTCAATGAGCAGTTCTTC. Protein sequence: CASSLVGPLNEQFF.

The V gene is TRBV11-2, the J gene TRBJ1-4, with no clear D. The germline gives CDR1 SGHAT, CDR2 FQNNGV. This CDR3 contains 13 residues. Trimming removed 0 bases at V and 14 bases at J, with 13 bases between. This chain's CDR3 is CASSLDHGRSLFF. The CDR3 DNA is TGTGCCAGCAGCTTAGATCACGGTAGGAGTCTGTTTTTT.

The table lists this clone with a count of one. The CDR3 reads CASSVGQLGETQYF. The CDR3 DNA reads as TGTGCCAGCAGCGTCGGACAGTTGGGAGAGACCCAGTACTTC. The chain is built from TRBV7-9 and TRBJ2-5, with D tentatively TRBD1 (6 bases). Trimming stripped 5 bases from V and 4 bases from J, with 14 bases between. This CDR3 is 14 amino acids long. Germline-derived CDR1 and CDR2 are SEHNR and FQNEAQ (reference sequence).

The CDR3 loop is CASSLSNQPQHF. The CDR3 DNA is TGTGCCAGCAGCCTAAGCAATCAGCCCCAGCATTTT. J is TRBJ1-5 and V is TRBV7-9; D is uncertain. Germline lookup yields CDR1 SEHNR and CDR2 FQNEAQ (reference sequence). CDR3 length: 12 residues. The V and J ends lost 5 bases and 1 base respectively, with 3 bases between them.

This chain uses TRBV11-2 with TRBJ2-1, with 8 bases aligning to TRBD2. The CDR3 totals 15 residues. CDR1 SGHAT and CDR2 FQNNGV come from the germline V gene. Unmatched junction bases numbered 9, after V lost 5 bases and J lost 6 bases. This chain's CDR3 is CASSRRRGESNEQFF. The CDR3, as DNA: TGTGCCAGCAGCCGCCGGCGGGGGGAATCCAATGAGCAGTTCTTC.

This chain uses TRBV27 with TRBJ2-2, with 7 nucleotides matching TRBD1. The CDR3 is 16 amino acids. Germline CDR1 reads MNHEY; CDR2 reads SMNVEV (reference sequence). The ends lost 2 bases at V and 1 base at J; junction bases unmatched: 4. As DNA, the CDR3 is TGTGCCAGCAGTTTACGAGGGGGCTTGAACACCGGGGAGCTGTTTTTT. Translating gives CASSLRGGLNTGELFF.

V is TRBV19 and J is TRBJ2-2; D gene ambiguous. Germline V lookup: CDR1 LNHDA, CDR2 SQIVND (reference sequence). V was clipped by 5 bases and J by 6 bases, with 4 bases between them. This CDR3 has 11 residues. The CDR3 is CASSHAGELFF. The CDR3 DNA reads as TGTGCCAGTAGTCACGCCGGGGAGCTGTTTTTT.

This clone was observed a single time. V gene TRBV7-3 combines with J gene TRBJ2-5; D uncertain. Germline CDR1 reads SGHTA; CDR2 reads FQGTGA. The CDR3 length is 17 residues. Trimming pared 5 bases from V and 0 bases from J, leaving 19 bases between. The CDR3 region is CASSQASVGRYQETQYF. DNA for the CDR3: TGTGCCAGCAGCCAGGCATCAGTTGGTAGATACCAAGAGACCCAGTACTTC.

The chain employs TRBV28 and TRBJ2-7; no clear D. From germline, CDR1 is MDHEN and CDR2 SYDVKM. This CDR3 is built from 13 residues. The ends were cut back, 2 bases at V and 2 bases at J, with 7 bases in the middle. CDR3 region: CASSLPGAYEQYF. The CDR3 nucleotides are TGTGCCAGCAGTTTACCAGGCGCCTACGAGCAGTACTTC.

The rearrangement uses TRBV11-2 and TRBJ2-7, with TRBD2 as a possible D gene (5 bases). The CDR3 length is 11 residues. The germline V gene encodes CDR1 SGHAT and CDR2 FQNNGV. V was shortened by 5 bases and J by 7 bases, with 9 bases between the two germline ends. CDR3 loop: CASSRGGEQYF. CDR3 nucleotides: TGTGCCAGCAGCCGCGGCGGGGAGCAGTACTTC. Using reference TRBV11-2 and TRBJ2-7 for the parts outside the CDR3, the full variable domain is EAGVAQSPRYKIIEKRQSVAFWCNPISGHATLYWYQQILGQGPKLLIQFQNNGVVDDSQLPKDRFSAERLKGVDSTLKIQPAKLEDSAVYLCASSRGGEQYFGPGTRLTVT.

The chain links TRBV29-1 to TRBJ2-7; TRBD1 aligns across 10 bases. Germline CDR1 reads SQVTM; CDR2 reads ANQGSEA. With V trimmed by 1 base and J by 6 bases, 6 bases remained unmatched. This CDR3 spans 14 amino acids. The CDR3 DNA is TGCAGCGTTGAAGTGACAGGGGGCGGCTCCGAGCAGTACTTC. The encoded protein is CSVEVTGGGSEQYF.

V gene TRBV11-1 combines with J gene TRBJ1-1; TRBD1 is a possible D gene (6 bases). The germline V gene encodes CDR1 SGHAT and CDR2 FQDESV (reference sequence). Trimming removed 5 bases from V and 5 bases from J, with 15 bases in between. This CDR3 contains 14 residues. The CDR3 bases are TGTGCCAGCAGCGTTAACAGGGTGGAGACTGAAGCTTTCTTT. It encodes CASSVNRVETEAFF.

CDR3 in amino acids: CASSFKLRAGIPRWGYTF. The CDR3 nucleotides are TGTGCCAGCAGTTTTAAGTTGAGGGCAGGGATACCTCGTTGGGGCTACACCTTC. The chain is built from TRBV27 and TRBJ1-2, with D possibly TRBD1 on 5 matching bases. The CDR3 totals 18 residues. V lost 3 bases to trimming and J lost 8 bases, with 28 bases between them. Germline V lookup: CDR1 MNHEY, CDR2 SMNVEV (reference sequence).